This T cell receptor (beta chain) emerged from a study of blood T cell repertoires in COVID-19. This CDR3 spans 14 amino acids. The germline V gene encodes CDR1 ENHRY and CDR2 SYGVKD. The V segment lost 0 bases and the J segment 6 bases; nucleotides outside the gene matches: 4. Authors' analysis steps: Reference gene primer amplification gave estimated nucleated cell counts. Profiled with immunoSEQ multiplex PCR; TCRdb holds only in-frame clones, not every one. V, J and clone size are taken as reported in that table, and D and trimming were inferred from the DNA itself. This table holds around 130,000 clones, around 80% found once.

The sample consisted of peripheral blood. The receptor comes from a human donor in a cohort sampled during active COVID-19. This chain connects TRBV10-3 to TRBJ2-5; 7 nucleotides agree with TRBD1. The CDR3 DNA reads as TGTGCCATCAGTGAGTCGGTACAGGGGAAGACCCAGTACTTC. This translates into CAISESVQGKTQYF.